In its sample, the clone carrying this T cell receptor (beta chain) was seen a few times. 13 Jbeta primers and 60 Vbeta primers were used for the PCR. Sequencing was performed with immunoSEQ multiplex PCR; in TCRdb, only in-frame clones are kept and a portion is missing. The sample contains 90,000 to 130,000 clones, about four fifths of which appear only once. The germline CDR1 and CDR2 sequences are MNHNS and SASEGT. V was clipped by 6 bases and J by 3 bases, with 12 bases between them. The CDR3 has 13 amino acids. The data were obtained in a study of cytomegalovirus exposure and HLA in healthy donors. Across the whole study: Out of approximately 400 genotyped donors, about 80% belonged to the Caucasian-associated ancestry cluster.

The receptor was derived from a man aged 30 to 45 in good health and CMV-seropositive. Sequencing was done on a sample of PBMCs. The genes are TRBV6-1 and TRBJ2-7; D may be TRBD1 (6 bases). CDR3 protein: CASRRTDRYEQYV. The CDR3, as DNA: TGTGCCAGCAGGAGGACAGACCGCTACGAGCAGTACGTC.